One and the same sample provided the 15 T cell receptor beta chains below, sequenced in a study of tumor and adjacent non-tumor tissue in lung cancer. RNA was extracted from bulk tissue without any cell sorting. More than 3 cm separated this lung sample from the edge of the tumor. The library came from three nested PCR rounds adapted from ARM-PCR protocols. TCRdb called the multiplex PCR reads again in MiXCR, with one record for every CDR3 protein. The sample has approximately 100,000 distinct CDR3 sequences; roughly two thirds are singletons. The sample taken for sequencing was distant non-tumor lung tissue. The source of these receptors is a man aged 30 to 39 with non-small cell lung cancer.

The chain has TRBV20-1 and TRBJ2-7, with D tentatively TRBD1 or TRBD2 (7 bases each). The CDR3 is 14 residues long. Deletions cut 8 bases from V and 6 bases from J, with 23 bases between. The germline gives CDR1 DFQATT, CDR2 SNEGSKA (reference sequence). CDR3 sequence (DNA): TGCAGTATTAGAGAACAGGGGAGGGTTGGCGAGCAGTACTTC. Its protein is CSIREQGRVGEQYF.

The CDR3 DNA sequence: TGTGCCAGCAGCTTAGCGACAGAGACTTTCTTT. Translating it yields CASSLATETFF. This chain uses TRBV7-9 with TRBJ1-1; weak D call: TRBD1 (5 bases). V lost 0 bases and J lost 12, with 8 bases in between. This CDR3 region has 11 residues. Per the germline V gene, CDR1 is SEHNR and CDR2 is FQNEAQ (reference sequence).

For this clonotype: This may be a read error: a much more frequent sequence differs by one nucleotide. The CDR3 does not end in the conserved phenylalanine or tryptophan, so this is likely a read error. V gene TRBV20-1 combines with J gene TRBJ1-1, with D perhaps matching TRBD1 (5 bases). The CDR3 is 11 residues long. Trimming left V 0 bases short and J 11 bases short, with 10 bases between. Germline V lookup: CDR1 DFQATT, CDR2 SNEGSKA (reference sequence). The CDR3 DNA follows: TGCAGTGCTAGAGAGGGGGTCGGGGCTTTCGTT. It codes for CSAREGVGAFV.

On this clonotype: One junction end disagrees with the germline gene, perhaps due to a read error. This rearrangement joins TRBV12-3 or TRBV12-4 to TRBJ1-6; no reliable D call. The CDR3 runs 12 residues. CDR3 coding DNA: TGTGCCAACACCTGGGAGCATTCACCGCTCCACTTT. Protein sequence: CANTWEHSPLHF.

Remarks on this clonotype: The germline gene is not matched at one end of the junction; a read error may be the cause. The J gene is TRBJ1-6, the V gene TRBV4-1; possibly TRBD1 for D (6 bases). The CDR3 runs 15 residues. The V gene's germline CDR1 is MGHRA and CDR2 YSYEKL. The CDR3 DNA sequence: TGCGTCAGCAGCCCCACCCGGGGGGGCTCTTCACCCCTCCACTTC. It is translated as CVSSPTRGGSSPLHF.

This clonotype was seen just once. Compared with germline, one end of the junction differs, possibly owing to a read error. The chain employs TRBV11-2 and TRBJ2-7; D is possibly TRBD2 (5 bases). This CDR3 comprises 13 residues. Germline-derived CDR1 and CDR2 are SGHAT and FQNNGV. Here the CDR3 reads CASSLEDDYKQYF. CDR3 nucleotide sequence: TGTGCCAGCAGCTTGGAAGACGACTACAAGCAGTACTTC.

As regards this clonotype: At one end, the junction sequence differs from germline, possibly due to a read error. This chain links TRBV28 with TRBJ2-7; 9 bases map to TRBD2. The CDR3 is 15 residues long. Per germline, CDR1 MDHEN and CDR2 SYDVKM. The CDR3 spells CARTPAGGHSYEQYF. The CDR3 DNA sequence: TGTGCCAGAACCCCAGCGGGAGGCCACTCCTACGAACAGTACTTC.

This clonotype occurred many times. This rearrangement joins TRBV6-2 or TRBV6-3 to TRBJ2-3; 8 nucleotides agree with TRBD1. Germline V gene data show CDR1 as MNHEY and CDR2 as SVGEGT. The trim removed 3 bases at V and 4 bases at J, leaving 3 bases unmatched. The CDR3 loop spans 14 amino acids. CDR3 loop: CASSYMDRADTQYF. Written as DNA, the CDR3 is TGTGCCAGCAGTTATATGGACAGGGCAGATACGCAGTATTTT.

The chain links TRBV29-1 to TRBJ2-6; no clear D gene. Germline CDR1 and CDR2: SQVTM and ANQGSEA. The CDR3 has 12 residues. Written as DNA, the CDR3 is TGCGGCATTGAGGCTGGGGCCAACGTCCTGACTTTC. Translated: CGIEAGANVLTF.

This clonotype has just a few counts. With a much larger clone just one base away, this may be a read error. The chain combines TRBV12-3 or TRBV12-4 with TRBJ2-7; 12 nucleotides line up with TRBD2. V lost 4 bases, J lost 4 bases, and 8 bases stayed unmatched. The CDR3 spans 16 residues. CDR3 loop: CASSSFTSGRRYEQYF. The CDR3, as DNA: TGTGCCAGCAGTTCCTTCACTAGCGGGAGGAGGTACGAGCAGTACTTC.

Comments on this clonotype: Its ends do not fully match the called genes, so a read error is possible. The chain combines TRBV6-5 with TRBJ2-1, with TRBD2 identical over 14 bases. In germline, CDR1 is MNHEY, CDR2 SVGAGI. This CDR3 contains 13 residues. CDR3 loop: CASTLGLAGEQSF. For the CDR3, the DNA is TGTGCCAGCACGTTGGGACTAGCGGGAGAGCAGTCCTTC.

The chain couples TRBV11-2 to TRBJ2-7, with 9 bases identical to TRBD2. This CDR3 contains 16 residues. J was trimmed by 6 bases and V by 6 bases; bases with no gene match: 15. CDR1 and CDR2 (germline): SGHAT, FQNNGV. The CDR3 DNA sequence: TGTGCCAGCAGTCTCCCCGGCGGGAGGGGTGCCTGCGAGCAGTACTTC. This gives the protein CASSLPGGRGACEQYF.

The CDR3 sequence is CASRPNDYQSTDTQYF. The CDR3 DNA is TGCGCCAGCAGGCCCAATGACTATCAGAGCACAGATACGCAGTATTTT. This rearrangement joins TRBV4-1 to TRBJ2-3, with D maybe TRBD2 (5 bases). The germline V and J ends were trimmed by 6 bases and 0 bases, with 16 bases remaining between them. The CDR3 sequence is 16 residues long. CDR1 and CDR2 from the germline V gene are MGHRA and YSYEKL.

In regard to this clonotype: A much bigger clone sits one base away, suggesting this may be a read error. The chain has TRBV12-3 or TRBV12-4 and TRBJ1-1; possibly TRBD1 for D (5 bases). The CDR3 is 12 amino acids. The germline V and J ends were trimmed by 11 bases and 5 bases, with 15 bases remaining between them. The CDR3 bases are TGTGCCGCAAGGGCAGGGAAAACTGAAGCTTTCTTT. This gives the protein CAARAGKTEAFF.

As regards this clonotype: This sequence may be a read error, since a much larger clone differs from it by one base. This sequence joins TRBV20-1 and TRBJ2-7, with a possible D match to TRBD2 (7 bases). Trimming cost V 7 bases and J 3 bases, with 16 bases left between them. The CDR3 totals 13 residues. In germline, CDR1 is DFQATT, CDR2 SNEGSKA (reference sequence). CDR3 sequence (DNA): TGCAGTGTTTTACGGGGGGCCTACTACGAGCAGTACTTC. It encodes CSVLRGAYYEQYF.